This T cell receptor beta chain was sequenced for a study of response to subunit inactivated influenza vaccine. This clonotype has only a few counts. As yet, its antigen is unknown. The CDR3 is 14 residues long. Trimming pared 3 bases from V and 0 bases from J, leaving 8 bases between. Germline loops: CDR1 MGHRA, CDR2 YSYEKL. Each CDR3 protein gets one entry after TCRdb re-called the RT-PCR reads with MiXCR. This sample yields approximately 680,000 distinct CDR3 sequences, of which about a sixth are seen a single time; 11% belongs to the top ten. Regarding the study as a whole: It was suggested by the authors that few new T cells are recruited by each seasonal influenza vaccination.

This TCR came from a man aged 50 to 60 who received an inactivated influenza vaccine. This chain connects TRBV4-1 to TRBJ1-1; D remains unclear. This specimen was PBMCs from blood, taken 11 to 12 days after vaccination. The CDR3 loop is CASSQVQVNTEAFF. CDR3 DNA: TGCGCCAGCAGCCAGGTTCAGGTGAACACTGAAGCTTTCTTT.